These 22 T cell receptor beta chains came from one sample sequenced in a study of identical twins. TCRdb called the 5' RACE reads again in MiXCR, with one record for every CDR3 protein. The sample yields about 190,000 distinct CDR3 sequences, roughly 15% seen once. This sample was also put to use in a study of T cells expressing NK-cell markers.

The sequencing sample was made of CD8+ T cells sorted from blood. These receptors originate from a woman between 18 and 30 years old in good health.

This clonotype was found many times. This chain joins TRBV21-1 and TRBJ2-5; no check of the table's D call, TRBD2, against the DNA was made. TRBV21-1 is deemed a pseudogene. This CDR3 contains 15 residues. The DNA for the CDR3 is TGTGCCAGCACAAGGAGGGTCAAGGATGTTGAGACCCAGTACTTC. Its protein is CASTRRVKDVETQYF.

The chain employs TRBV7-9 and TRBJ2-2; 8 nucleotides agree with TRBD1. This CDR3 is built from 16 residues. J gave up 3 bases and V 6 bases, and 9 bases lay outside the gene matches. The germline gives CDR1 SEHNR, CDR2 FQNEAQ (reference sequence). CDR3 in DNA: TGTGCCAGCAGACCTAAAGGACAGGGTGACACCGGGGAGCTGTTTTTT. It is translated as CASRPKGQGDTGELFF.

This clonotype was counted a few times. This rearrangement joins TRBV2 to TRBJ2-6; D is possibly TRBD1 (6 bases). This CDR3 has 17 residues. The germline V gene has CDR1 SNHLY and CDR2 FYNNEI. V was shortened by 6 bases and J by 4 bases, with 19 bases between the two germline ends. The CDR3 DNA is TGTGCCAGCAGGCCCCGAATACAGGGATGGGGGGCCAACGTCCTGACTTTC. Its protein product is CASRPRIQGWGANVLTF.

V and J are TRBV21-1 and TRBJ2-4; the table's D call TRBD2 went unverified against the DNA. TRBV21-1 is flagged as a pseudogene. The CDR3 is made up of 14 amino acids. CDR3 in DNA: TGTGCCAGCAGCAAAGGAGGGGCCGAAAACATTCAGTACTTC. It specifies CASSKGGAENIQYF.

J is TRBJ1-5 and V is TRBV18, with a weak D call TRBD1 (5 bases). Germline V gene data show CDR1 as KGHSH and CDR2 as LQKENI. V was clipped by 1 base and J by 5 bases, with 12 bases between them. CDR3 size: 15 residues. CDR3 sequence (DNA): TGTGCCAGCTCACCACGTGGAGGGGCTGATCAGCCCCAGCATTTT. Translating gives CASSPRGGADQPQHF. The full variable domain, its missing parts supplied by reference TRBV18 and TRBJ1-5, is NAGVMQNPRHLVRRRGQEARLRCSPMKGHSHVYWYRQLPEEGLKFMVYLQKENIIDESGMPKERFSAEFPKEGPSILRIQQVVRGDSAAYFCASSPRGGADQPQHFGDGTRLSIL.

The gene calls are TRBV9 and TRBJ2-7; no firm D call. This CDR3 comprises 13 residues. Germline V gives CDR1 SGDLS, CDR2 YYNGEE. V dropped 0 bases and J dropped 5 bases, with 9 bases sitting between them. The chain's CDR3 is CASSVAMFDEQYF. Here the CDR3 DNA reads TGTGCCAGCAGCGTAGCAATGTTCGACGAGCAGTACTTC. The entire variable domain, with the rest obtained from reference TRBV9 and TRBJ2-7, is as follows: DSGVTQTPKHLITATGQRVTLRCSPRSGDLSVYWYQQSLDQGLQFLIQYYNGEERAKGNILERFSAQQFPDLHSELNLSSLELGDSALYFCASSVAMFDEQYFGPGTRLTVT.

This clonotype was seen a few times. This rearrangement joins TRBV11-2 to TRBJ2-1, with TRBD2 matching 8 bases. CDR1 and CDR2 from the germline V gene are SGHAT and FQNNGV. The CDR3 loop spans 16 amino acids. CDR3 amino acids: CAGGDGRASSYNEQFF. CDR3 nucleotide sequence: TGTGCTGGCGGAGACGGGAGGGCTAGCTCCTACAATGAGCAGTTCTTC.

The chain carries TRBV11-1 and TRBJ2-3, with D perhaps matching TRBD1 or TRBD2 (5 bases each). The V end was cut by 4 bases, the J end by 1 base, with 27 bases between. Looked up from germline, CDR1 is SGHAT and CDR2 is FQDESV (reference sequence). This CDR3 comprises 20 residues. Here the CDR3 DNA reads TGTGCCAGCAGCTCATCCGGGACGCCTGGGGCGTCCGATGGCACAGATACGCAGTATTTT. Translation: CASSSSGTPGASDGTDTQYF.

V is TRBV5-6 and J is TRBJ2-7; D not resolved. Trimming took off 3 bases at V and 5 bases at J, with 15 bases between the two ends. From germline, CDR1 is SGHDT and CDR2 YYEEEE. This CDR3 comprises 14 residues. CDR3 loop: CASSSLVVEDEQYF. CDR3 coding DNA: TGTGCCAGCAGCTCTCTGGTAGTAGAGGACGAGCAGTACTTC.

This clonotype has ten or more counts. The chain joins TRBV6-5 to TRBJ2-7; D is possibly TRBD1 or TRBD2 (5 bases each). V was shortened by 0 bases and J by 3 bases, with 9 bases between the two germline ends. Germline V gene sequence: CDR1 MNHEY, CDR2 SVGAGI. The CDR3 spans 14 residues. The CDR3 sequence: CASSYSAGSYEQYF. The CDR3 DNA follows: TGTGCCAGCAGTTACTCGGCAGGGAGCTACGAGCAGTACTTC.

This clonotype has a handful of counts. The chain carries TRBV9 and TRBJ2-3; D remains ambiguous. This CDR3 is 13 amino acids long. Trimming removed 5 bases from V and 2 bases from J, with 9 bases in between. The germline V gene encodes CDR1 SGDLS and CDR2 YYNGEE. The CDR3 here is CASSPELTDTQYF. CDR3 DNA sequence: TGTGCCAGCAGTCCAGAACTCACAGATACGCAGTATTTT.

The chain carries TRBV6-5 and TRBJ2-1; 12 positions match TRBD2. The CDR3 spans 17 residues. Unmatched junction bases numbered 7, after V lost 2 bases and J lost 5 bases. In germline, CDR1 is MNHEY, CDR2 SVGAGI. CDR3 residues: CASSYGRGLAGHNEQFF. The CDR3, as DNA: TGTGCCAGCAGTTACGGAAGGGGACTAGCGGGCCACAATGAGCAGTTCTTC.

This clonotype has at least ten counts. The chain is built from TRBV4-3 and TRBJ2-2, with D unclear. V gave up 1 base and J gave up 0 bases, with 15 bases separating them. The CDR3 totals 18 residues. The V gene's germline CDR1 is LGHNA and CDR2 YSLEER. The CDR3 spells CASSQGSTGFANTGELFF. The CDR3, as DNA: TGCGCCAGCAGCCAAGGATCCACTGGATTCGCGAACACCGGGGAGCTGTTTTTT.

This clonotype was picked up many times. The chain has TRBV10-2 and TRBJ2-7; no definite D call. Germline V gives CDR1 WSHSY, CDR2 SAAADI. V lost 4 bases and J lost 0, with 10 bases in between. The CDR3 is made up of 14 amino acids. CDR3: CASSVGLSSYEQYF. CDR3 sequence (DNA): TGCGCCAGCAGTGTTGGGTTAAGCTCCTACGAGCAGTACTTC.

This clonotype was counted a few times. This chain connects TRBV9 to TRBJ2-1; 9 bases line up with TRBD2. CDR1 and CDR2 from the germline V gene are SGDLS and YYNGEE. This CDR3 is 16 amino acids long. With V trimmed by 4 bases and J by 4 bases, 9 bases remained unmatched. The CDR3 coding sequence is TGTGCCAGCAGCAGAGGAGCGGGGGGAGGGTACAATGAGCAGTTCTTC. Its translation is CASSRGAGGGYNEQFF. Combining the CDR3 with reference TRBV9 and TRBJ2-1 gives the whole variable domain DSGVTQTPKHLITATGQRVTLRCSPRSGDLSVYWYQQSLDQGLQFLIQYYNGEERAKGNILERFSAQQFPDLHSELNLSSLELGDSALYFCASSRGAGGGYNEQFFGPGTRLTVL.

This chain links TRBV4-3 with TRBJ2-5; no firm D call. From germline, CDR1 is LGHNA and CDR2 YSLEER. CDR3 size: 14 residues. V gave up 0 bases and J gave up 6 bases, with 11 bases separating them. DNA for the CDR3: TGCGCCAGCAGCCAAGATAAGGCTAGTCAGACCCAGTACTTC. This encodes CASSQDKASQTQYF.

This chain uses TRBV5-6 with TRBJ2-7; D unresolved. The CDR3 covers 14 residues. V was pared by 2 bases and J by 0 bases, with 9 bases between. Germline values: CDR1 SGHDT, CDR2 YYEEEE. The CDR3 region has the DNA TGTGCCAGCAGCTTCCAGTCAGACTCCTACGAGCAGTACTTC. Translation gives CASSFQSDSYEQYF.

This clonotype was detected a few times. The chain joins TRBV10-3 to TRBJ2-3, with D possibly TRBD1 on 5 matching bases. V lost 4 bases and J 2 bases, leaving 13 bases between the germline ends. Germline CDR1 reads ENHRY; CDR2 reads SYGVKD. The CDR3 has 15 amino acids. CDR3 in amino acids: CAISGTGQTTDTQYF. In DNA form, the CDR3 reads TGTGCCATCAGTGGCACAGGTCAGACCACAGATACGCAGTATTTT.

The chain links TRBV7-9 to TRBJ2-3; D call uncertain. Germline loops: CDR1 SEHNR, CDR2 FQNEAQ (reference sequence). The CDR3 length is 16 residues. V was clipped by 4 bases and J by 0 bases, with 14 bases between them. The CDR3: CASSSKSGASTDTQYF. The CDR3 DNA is TGTGCCAGCAGCTCAAAATCCGGTGCTAGCACAGATACGCAGTATTTT. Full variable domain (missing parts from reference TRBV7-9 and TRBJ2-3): DTGVSQNPRHKITKRGQNVTFRCDPISEHNRLYWYRQTLGQGPEFLTYFQNEAQLEKSRLLSDRFSAERPKGSFSTLEIQRTEQGDSAMYLCASSSKSGASTDTQYFGPGTRLTVL.

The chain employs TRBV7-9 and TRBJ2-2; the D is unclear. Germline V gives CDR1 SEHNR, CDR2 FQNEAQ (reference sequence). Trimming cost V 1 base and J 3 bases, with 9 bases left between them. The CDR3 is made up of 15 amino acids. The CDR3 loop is CASSLVMVDTGELFF. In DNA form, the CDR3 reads TGTGCCAGCAGCTTAGTCATGGTGGACACCGGGGAGCTGTTTTTT.

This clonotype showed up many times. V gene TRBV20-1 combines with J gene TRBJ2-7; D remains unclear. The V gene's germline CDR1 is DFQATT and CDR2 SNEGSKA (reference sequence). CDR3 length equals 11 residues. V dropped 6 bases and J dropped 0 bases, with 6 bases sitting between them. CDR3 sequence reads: CSASYSYEQYF. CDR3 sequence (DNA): TGCAGTGCCTCCTACTCCTACGAGCAGTACTTC.

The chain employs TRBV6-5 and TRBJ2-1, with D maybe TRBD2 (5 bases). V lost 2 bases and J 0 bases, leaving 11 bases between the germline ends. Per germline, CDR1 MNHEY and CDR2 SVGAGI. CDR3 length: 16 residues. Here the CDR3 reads CASSYGSGSSYNEQFF. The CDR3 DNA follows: TGTGCCAGCAGTTACGGTTCGGGGAGCTCCTACAATGAGCAGTTCTTC.